The next 22 T cell receptor beta chains were all read from a single sample in a study of T cell responses to AZD1222 COVID-19 vaccine. Generated by immunoSEQ multiplex PCR, the TCRdb table keeps only in-frame clones and is missing some. The profile shows about 84,000 clones, more than 70% of them singletons. Specimen: peripheral blood, collected 28 days after the second AZD1222 dose. These receptors were collected from an adult who received the AZD1222 COVID-19 vaccine.

This clone occurred once. The rearrangement uses TRBV19 and TRBJ1-5, with D perhaps TRBD1 (5 bases). Germline V gene sequence: CDR1 LNHDA, CDR2 SQIVND (reference sequence). The CDR3 contains 16 residues. The V end was cut by 3 bases, the J end by 0 bases, with 12 bases between. Written as DNA, the CDR3 is TGTGCCAGTAGTATCGGGACGGTGAATAGCAATCAGCCCCAGCATTTT. Encoded protein: CASSIGTVNSNQPQHF.

This clone appeared a single time. The chain is built from TRBV6-2 or TRBV6-3 and TRBJ1-3; possibly TRBD1 for D (6 bases). V dropped 4 bases and J dropped 3 bases, with 13 bases sitting between them. The length of the CDR3 is 15 residues. CDR1 is MNHEY and CDR2 is SVGEGT in the germline V gene. The CDR3 sequence is CASSSYRVGGNTIYF. The CDR3 nucleotides are TGTGCCAGCAGTTCGTACAGGGTCGGTGGAAACACCATATATTTT.

A single count supports this clone. This chain uses TRBV7-9 with TRBJ1-2, with a weak D call TRBD1 (5 bases). Per the germline V gene, CDR1 is SEHNR and CDR2 is FQNEAQ (reference sequence). The CDR3 length is 17 residues. V was shortened by 1 base and J by 4 bases, with 19 bases between the two germline ends. This CDR3 is CASSLVAPVGGPYGYTF. CDR3 DNA sequence: TGTGCCAGCAGCTTAGTTGCTCCGGTGGGGGGTCCCTATGGCTACACCTTC.

This chain links TRBV4-2 with TRBJ2-7; a possible D gene is TRBD2 (5 bases). CDR1 and CDR2 (germline): LGHNA, YNFKEQ. Trimming left V 0 bases short and J 2 bases short, with 14 bases between. CDR3 length: 16 residues. The CDR3 is CASSQEQRPPPYEQYF. The DNA of the CDR3 is TGTGCCAGCAGCCAAGAACAGCGGCCCCCTCCCTACGAGCAGTACTTC.

Remarks on this clone: Other DNA sequences of this sample code for an identical CDR3. The CDR3 region is CASSLGSSGNTIYF. CDR3 sequence (DNA): TGTGCCAGCAGCCTGGGTAGCTCTGGAAACACCATATATTTT. The chain couples TRBV11-2 to TRBJ1-3; D uncertain. V was cut by 5 bases and J by 0 bases, with 8 bases left in between. From germline, CDR1 is SGHAT and CDR2 FQNNGV. This CDR3 contains 14 residues.

The count of this clone is one. V and J are TRBV18 and TRBJ2-5; no reliable D call. This CDR3 is 10 amino acids long. The V gene's germline CDR1 is KGHSH and CDR2 LQKENI. V lost 5 bases to trimming and J lost 4 bases, with 2 bases between them. CDR3 sequence: CASSGETQYF. The CDR3 DNA reads TGTGCCAGCTCAGGAGAGACCCAGTACTTC.

CDR3 nucleotides: TGCGCCAGCAGCCAAATGCCAGGTGTGCCAGGGGCCAACACTGAAGCTTTCTTT. It encodes CASSQMPGVPGANTEAFF. The chain is built from TRBV4-1 and TRBJ1-1; TRBD1 might be the D (6 bases). Germline values: CDR1 MGHRA, CDR2 YSYEKL. The CDR3 spans 18 residues. Trimming took off 2 bases at V and 2 bases at J, with 21 bases between the two ends.

The CDR3 spells CASSVSLGQGGTGELFF. CDR3 DNA sequence: TGTGCCAGCAGCGTATCCCTAGGACAGGGCGGTACCGGGGAGCTGTTTTTT. V and J are TRBV9 and TRBJ2-2; 8 bases are shared with TRBD1. Germline CDR1 and CDR2: SGDLS and YYNGEE. CDR3 size: 17 residues. V shed 1 base, J shed 5 bases, and the junction held 10 bases outside the gene matches.

V is TRBV7-9 and J is TRBJ1-6; a weak D match, TRBD1 (6 bases). The V gene lost 2 bases and the J gene lost 8 bases, with 10 bases spanning the gap. Looked up from germline, CDR1 is SEHNR and CDR2 is FQNEAQ (reference sequence). The CDR3 has 14 residues. The CDR3 sequence is CASSLTGMDSPLHF. The CDR3 DNA follows: TGTGCCAGCAGCTTAACAGGGATGGATTCACCCCTCCACTTT.

The chain is built from TRBV7-2 and TRBJ1-1, with TRBD1 as a possible D gene (5 bases). The CDR3 totals 15 residues. V was pared by 6 bases and J by 3 bases, with 17 bases between. Germline V gives CDR1 SGHTA, CDR2 FQGNSA. This CDR3 is CASRRGLRDDTEAFF. CDR3 nucleotide sequence: TGTGCCAGCAGACGGGGACTGCGCGACGACACTGAAGCTTTCTTT.

The chain uses TRBV24-1 and TRBJ1-2; 10 positions match TRBD1. Trimming removed 2 bases from V and 6 bases from J; junction bases left unmatched: 5. This CDR3 contains 15 residues. Germline CDR1 KGHDR, CDR2 SFDVKD. CDR3: CATSDWGQGKHGYTF. CDR3 coding DNA: TGTGCCACCAGTGATTGGGGACAGGGGAAGCATGGCTACACCTTC.

This clone was observed a handful of times. The rearrangement uses TRBV27 and TRBJ2-7, with D maybe TRBD1 (5 bases). Per the germline V gene, CDR1 is MNHEY and CDR2 is SMNVEV (reference sequence). The V gene lost 6 bases and the J gene lost 3 bases, with 18 bases spanning the gap. This CDR3 contains 15 residues. CDR3 loop: CASRGTGAGSYEQYF. Here the CDR3 DNA reads TGTGCCAGCAGGGGTACTGGGGCTGGAAGCTACGAGCAGTACTTC.

With regard to this clone: Other DNA sequences in this sample translate to the same CDR3. The V and J genes are TRBV7-2 and TRBJ2-7, with unresolved D. This CDR3 is built from 13 residues. CDR1 and CDR2 (germline): SGHTA, FQGNSA. V gave up 1 base and J gave up 0 bases, with 4 bases separating them. CDR3 nucleotides: TGTGCCAGCAGCTTAGACGGCTCCTACGAGCAGTACTTC. This translates into CASSLDGSYEQYF.

This chain connects TRBV5-1 to TRBJ1-1, with 11 nucleotides matching TRBD1. The CDR3 length is 16 residues. Germline trimming cut 0 bases from V and 4 bases from J; bases unmatched to any gene: 5. Looked up from germline, CDR1 is SGHRS and CDR2 is YFSETQ. CDR3 sequence (DNA): TGCGCCAGCAGCTTGGGGACAGGGGGCGCGGGCACTGAAGCTTTCTTT. Amino acids: CASSLGTGGAGTEAFF.

The rearrangement links TRBV7-8 to TRBJ2-3; 7 positions agree with TRBD2. The V gene end was trimmed by 0 bases and the J gene end by 4 bases; junction bases not matched to a gene: 13. The CDR3 is 18 residues long. From germline, CDR1 is SGHVS and CDR2 FQNEAQ. CDR3 sequence: CASSLAVQEGRVADTQYF. In nucleotides, the CDR3 is TGTGCCAGCAGCTTAGCGGTTCAGGAGGGGAGGGTGGCAGATACGCAGTATTTT.

This clone was seen only a few times. The V gene is TRBV2, the J gene TRBJ2-1; 7 bases match TRBD1. The CDR3 spans 15 residues. The V segment lost 6 bases and the J segment 0 bases; nucleotides outside the gene matches: 5. CDR1 is SNHLY and CDR2 is FYNNEI in the germline V gene. As DNA, the CDR3 is TGTGCCAGCAGGGCCGGACAGGCCTCCTACAATGAGCAGTTCTTC. The encoded protein is CASRAGQASYNEQFF.

The rearrangement joins TRBV12-3 or TRBV12-4 to TRBJ2-5; D remains ambiguous. Between the trimmed V and J ends, which lost 4 bases and 4 bases, there was a span of 4 bases. CDR3 length equals 11 residues. The CDR3 here is CASSSAETQYF. In DNA, the CDR3 is TGTGCCAGCAGTTCAGCAGAGACCCAGTACTTC.

The chain combines TRBV5-1 with TRBJ1-1, with 12 bases identical to TRBD1. The CDR3 covers 13 residues. Per germline, CDR1 SGHRS and CDR2 YFSETQ. V trimming: 4 bases; J trimming: 11 bases; junction bases outside the gene matches: 6. The CDR3 reads CASSGGQGASAFF. Written as DNA, the CDR3 is TGCGCCAGCAGCGGGGGACAGGGGGCAAGCGCTTTCTTT.

V and J are TRBV10-1 and TRBJ1-6, with 8 bases fitting TRBD1. Trimming at V came to 3 bases and at J to 7 bases, leaving 2 bases not matched to a gene. Germline loops: CDR1 WNHNN, CDR2 SYGVQD (reference sequence). CDR3 length equals 14 residues. CDR3 DNA: TGCGCCAGCAGTGAAGGACAGGGAAATTCACCCCTCCACTTT. As protein: CASSEGQGNSPLHF.

V gene TRBV12-3 or TRBV12-4 combines with J gene TRBJ1-1, with D possibly TRBD1 on 5 matching bases. CDR3 length equals 13 residues. V was cut by 4 bases and J by 1 base, with 7 bases left in between. CDR3 sequence (DNA): TGTGCCAGCAGTTATGGACAGAACACTGAAGCTTTCTTT. Amino acid sequence: CASSYGQNTEAFF.

The chain uses TRBV4-2 and TRBJ2-2; D unresolved. Germline-derived CDR1 and CDR2 are LGHNA and YNFKEQ. V lost 3 bases and J lost 5, with 16 bases in between. This CDR3 contains 16 residues. CDR3 in DNA: TGTGCCAGCAGCCAGCAGAAGCGACCGGAAACCGGGGAGCTGTTTTTT. Translated, it gives CASSQQKRPETGELFF.

This clone appeared once. The V and J genes are TRBV5-1 and TRBJ2-1, with D possibly TRBD1 on 5 matching bases. Germline CDR1 and CDR2: SGHRS and YFSETQ. The CDR3 contains 11 residues. V was clipped by 3 bases and J by 9 bases, with 7 bases between them. CDR3 DNA: TGCGCCAGCAGCTCCCAGGGTGAGCAGTTCTTC. It encodes CASSSQGEQFF.